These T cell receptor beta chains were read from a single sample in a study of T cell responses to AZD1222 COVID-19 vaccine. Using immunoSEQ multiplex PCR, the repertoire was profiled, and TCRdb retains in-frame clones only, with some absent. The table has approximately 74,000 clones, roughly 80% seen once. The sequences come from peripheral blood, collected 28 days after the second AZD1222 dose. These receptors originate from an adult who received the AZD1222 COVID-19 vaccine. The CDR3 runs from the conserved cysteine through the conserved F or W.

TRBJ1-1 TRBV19 CASSDPRQGTATEAFF
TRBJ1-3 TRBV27 CASSFSGTGSGNTIYF
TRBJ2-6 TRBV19 CASTGALGQLISGANVLTF
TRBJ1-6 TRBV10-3 CAISEQGGSSYNSPLHF
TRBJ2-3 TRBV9 CASSPPGTRNTQYF
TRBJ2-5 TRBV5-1 CASSAAGTGTQYF
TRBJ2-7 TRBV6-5 CASSSPGGNHYEQYF
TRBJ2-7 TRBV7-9 CASSSSIHEQYF
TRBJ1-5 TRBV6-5 CASRRGSNQPQHF
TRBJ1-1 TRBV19 CASTAHSTVMNTEAFF
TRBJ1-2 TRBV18 CASSPEDTYGYTF
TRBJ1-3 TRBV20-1 CSANGGNTIYF
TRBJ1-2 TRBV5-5 CASSLTGTENGYTF
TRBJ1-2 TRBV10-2 CASSEKTGDFGGYTF
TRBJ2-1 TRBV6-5 CASSSTRAGNNEQFF
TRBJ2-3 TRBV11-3 CASSWADTQYF
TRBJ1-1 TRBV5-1 CASSLAPLPQSEAFF
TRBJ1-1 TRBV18 CASSPLESGTGGYKIKAFF
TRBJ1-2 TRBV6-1 CASSDVPHGYTF
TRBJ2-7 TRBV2 CASSNHPWTGDLYEQYF
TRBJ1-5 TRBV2 CASVGTGRANQPQHF
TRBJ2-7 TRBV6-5 CATIMGSEQYF
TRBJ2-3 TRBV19 CASSRAVESDTQYF
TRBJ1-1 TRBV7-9 CASSYTGGRAFF
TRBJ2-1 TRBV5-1 CASSSLQDNEQFF
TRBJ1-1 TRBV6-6 CASSYLRVPEAFF
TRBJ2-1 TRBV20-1 CSHPRGNEQFF
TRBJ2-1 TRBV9 CASSGEGASYNEQFF
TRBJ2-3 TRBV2 CASRLSDTQYF
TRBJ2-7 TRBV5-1 CASSLDMGIGEQYF
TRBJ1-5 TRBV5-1 CASSLDGQGNQPQHF
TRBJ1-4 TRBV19 CASRGTYGNEKLFF
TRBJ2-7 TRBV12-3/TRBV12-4 CASSFGGEQYF
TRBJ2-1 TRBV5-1 CASSLGGHGTSGPNEQFF
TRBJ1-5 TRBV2 CASTGQGRRDQPQHF
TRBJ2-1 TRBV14 CASSQVLNSEQFF
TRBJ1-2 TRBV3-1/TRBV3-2 CASSQVEAGYTF
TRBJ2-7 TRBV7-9 CASSSLTSGRNEQYF
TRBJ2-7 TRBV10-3 CAIRMDRSSYEQYF
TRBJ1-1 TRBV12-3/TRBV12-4 CASTQKGTEAFF
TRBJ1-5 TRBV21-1 CASRTGRRNQPQHF
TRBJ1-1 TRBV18 CASSTGEYTEAFF
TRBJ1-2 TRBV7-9 CASRDPRGGYTF
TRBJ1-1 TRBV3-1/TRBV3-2 CASSQEGQNTEAFF
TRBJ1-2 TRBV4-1 CASSQGQGPSNYGYTF
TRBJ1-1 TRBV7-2 CASSLAPQNTEAFF
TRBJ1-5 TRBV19 CASSIPQASYQPQHF
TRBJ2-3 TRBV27 CASRIGASMSTDTQYF
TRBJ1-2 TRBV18 CASASLASDYGYTF
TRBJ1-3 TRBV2 CASSEGTAFSGNTIYF
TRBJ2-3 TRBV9 CASSPFSLGGLDTQYF
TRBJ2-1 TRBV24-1 CATSESGSGRDNEQFF
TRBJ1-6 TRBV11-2 CASSLVAAYNSPLHF